This paragraph reports one T cell receptor (beta chain). Its antigen is undetermined. Clones were read by immunoSEQ multiplex PCR, and TCRdb kept only the in-frame ones, dropping some. Here the sample spans under 85,000 clones, more than 80% being singletons. The germline CDR1 and CDR2 sequences are LNHDA and SQIVND (reference sequence). This CDR3 contains 16 residues. Deletions cut 4 bases from V and 1 base from J, with 16 bases between. The data are from a study of a mutant IDH1 vaccine in newly diagnosed glioma. The overall study: The start of vaccination came 4-6 weeks after radiotherapy alone, or with temozolomide cycles. An approximately 60% male, 37.5% female split and a mean age of roughly 44 years characterized treated patients. Earlier care involved radiotherapy, temozolomide, or both, and the majority received both.

Study-level points and caveats: The occurrence of vaccine-induced immune responses was seen in around 95% of patients.

Stated time point: week 23, last vaccination. What each vaccine dose contained was 300 ug of mutant IDH1 20-mer peptide, accompanied by topical imiquimod. V usage is TRBV19 and J usage is TRBJ1-1; D remains ambiguous. The sequencing used PBMCs, collected from a glioma patient whose treatment included an IDH1 peptide vaccine. This sequence originates from a woman aged 45-65 years with glioma. The CDR3 sequence is CASSKQPIGENTEAFF. The CDR3 DNA reads TGTGCCAGTAGTAAACAGCCGATTGGTGAGAACACTGAAGCTTTCTTT. The entire variable domain, with the rest obtained from reference TRBV19 and TRBJ1-1, is as follows: DGGITQSPKYLFRKEGQNVTLSCEQNLNHDAMYWYRQDPGQGLRLIYYSQIVNDFQKGDIAEGYSVSREKKESFPLTVTSAQKNPTAFYLCASSKQPIGENTEAFFGQGTRLTVV.